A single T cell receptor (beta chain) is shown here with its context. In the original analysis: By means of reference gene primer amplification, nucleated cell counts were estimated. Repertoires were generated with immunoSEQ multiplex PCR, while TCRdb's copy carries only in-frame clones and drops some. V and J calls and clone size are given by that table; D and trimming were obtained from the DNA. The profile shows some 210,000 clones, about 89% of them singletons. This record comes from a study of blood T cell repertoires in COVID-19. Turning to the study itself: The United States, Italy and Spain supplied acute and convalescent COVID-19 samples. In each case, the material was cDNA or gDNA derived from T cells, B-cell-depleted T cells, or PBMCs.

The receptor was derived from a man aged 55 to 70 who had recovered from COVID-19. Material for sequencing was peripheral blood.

In nucleotides, the CDR3 is TGTGCCAGCAGCCGACAGGGTCCCTACGAGCAGTACTTC. Protein: CASSRQGPYEQYF. The chain combines TRBV11-2 with TRBJ2-7, with 7 bases identical to TRBD1. This CDR3 contains 13 residues. V lost 5 bases, J lost 2 bases, and 3 bases stayed unmatched. CDR1 is SGHAT, CDR2 FQNNGV, per germline.